This TCR beta chain originates from a study of blood T cell repertoires in COVID-19 (dated by TCRdb to 2018 to 2020). Regarding the research as a whole: The collaborator samples originated in the United States, Italy and Spain and spanned the acute and convalescent phases of COVID-19. Samples were obtained from the ongoing ImmuneRACE study (first 160 participants) and from over a thousand subjects provided by 6 global collaborators. Sample metadata almost always included a de-identified subject ID, COVID-19 status, age in years and sex. HLA class I and class II types, where available, came from metadata supplied by the sample provider rather than from assay-based typing. The prospective study material was composed of cDNA or gDNA derived from T cells, B-cell-depleted T cells, or PBMCs. The repertoires were made available in a free public database intended to serve as a resource for research on the immune response to SARS-CoV-2. Deeply sampled blood TCRbeta repertoires from subjects exposed to, actively infected with, or recovered from COVID-19 were included in the dataset. General conclusions and limits of the study: The quantity of clinical and demographic metadata differed by source and by participant and was supplied without curation.

Concerning this clone itself: It lacks a known antigen. Base quality data are lacking; no much larger clone is found one base away.

The collaborating institutions used their own protocols to collect whole blood in K2EDTA tubes. For TCRbeta analysis, collaborators shipped samples in one of three forms: frozen whole blood, isolated PBMCs, or DNA extracted from either of those sample types. TCRbeta CDR3 regions were amplified from genomic DNA using the immunoSEQ Assay, a bias-controlled multiplex PCR. As for the authors' bioinformatics: Within the assay, amplification of reference gene primers was used to estimate how many nucleated cells each sample contained. To quantify the absolute abundance of each unique TCRbeta CDR3 rearrangement, sequence reads were collapsed and filtered. For each sample, productive Simpson clonality was calculated by taking the square root of Simpson's diversity index across productive rearrangements. What TCRdb holds here is the immuneACCESS table cut down to in-frame rearrangements. Part of the clones is not present; checked against another copy, under half of the missing clones reflect an unresolved V gene, and the others are unexplained. V, J and clone size are taken as reported in that table, and D and trimming were inferred from the DNA itself. This sample comprises about 66,000 clones, about 86% of them detected only once. The ten largest clones add up to over 6% of the sample.

CDR1 SGHNT and CDR2 YYREEE are derived from the germline V gene (reference sequence). Trimming takes 4 bases off V and 3 bases off J; junction bases not matched to a gene: 8. The CDR3, cysteine through phenylalanine, is 15 amino acids long. Only the CDR3 portion is preserved as DNA: 45 bases, with reading frame beginning at the first base. The specimen was peripheral blood. The sequence links TRBV5-4 to TRBJ2-7, with 9 junctional bases fitting TRBD1. The receptor's source is a man aged 50-59 years with active COVID-19. DNA sequence: TGTGCCAGCAGCCGCACGGGACAGGGAATCTACGAGCAGTACTTC. Its protein product is CASSRTGQGIYEQYF.